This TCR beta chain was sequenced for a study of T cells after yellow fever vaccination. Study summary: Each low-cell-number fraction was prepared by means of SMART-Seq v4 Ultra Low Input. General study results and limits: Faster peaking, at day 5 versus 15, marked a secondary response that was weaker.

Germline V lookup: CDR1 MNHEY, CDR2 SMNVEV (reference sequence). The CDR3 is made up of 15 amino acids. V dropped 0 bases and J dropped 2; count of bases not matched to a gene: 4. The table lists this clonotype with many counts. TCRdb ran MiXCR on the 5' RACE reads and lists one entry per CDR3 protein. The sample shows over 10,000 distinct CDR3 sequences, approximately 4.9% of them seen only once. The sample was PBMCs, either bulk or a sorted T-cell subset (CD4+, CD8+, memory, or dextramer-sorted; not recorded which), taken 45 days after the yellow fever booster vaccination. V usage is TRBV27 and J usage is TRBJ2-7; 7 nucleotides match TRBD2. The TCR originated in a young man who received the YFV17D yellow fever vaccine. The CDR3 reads CASSLSPGRAYEQYF. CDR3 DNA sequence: TGTGCCAGCAGTTTATCGCCAGGGAGGGCCTACGAGCAGTACTTC.